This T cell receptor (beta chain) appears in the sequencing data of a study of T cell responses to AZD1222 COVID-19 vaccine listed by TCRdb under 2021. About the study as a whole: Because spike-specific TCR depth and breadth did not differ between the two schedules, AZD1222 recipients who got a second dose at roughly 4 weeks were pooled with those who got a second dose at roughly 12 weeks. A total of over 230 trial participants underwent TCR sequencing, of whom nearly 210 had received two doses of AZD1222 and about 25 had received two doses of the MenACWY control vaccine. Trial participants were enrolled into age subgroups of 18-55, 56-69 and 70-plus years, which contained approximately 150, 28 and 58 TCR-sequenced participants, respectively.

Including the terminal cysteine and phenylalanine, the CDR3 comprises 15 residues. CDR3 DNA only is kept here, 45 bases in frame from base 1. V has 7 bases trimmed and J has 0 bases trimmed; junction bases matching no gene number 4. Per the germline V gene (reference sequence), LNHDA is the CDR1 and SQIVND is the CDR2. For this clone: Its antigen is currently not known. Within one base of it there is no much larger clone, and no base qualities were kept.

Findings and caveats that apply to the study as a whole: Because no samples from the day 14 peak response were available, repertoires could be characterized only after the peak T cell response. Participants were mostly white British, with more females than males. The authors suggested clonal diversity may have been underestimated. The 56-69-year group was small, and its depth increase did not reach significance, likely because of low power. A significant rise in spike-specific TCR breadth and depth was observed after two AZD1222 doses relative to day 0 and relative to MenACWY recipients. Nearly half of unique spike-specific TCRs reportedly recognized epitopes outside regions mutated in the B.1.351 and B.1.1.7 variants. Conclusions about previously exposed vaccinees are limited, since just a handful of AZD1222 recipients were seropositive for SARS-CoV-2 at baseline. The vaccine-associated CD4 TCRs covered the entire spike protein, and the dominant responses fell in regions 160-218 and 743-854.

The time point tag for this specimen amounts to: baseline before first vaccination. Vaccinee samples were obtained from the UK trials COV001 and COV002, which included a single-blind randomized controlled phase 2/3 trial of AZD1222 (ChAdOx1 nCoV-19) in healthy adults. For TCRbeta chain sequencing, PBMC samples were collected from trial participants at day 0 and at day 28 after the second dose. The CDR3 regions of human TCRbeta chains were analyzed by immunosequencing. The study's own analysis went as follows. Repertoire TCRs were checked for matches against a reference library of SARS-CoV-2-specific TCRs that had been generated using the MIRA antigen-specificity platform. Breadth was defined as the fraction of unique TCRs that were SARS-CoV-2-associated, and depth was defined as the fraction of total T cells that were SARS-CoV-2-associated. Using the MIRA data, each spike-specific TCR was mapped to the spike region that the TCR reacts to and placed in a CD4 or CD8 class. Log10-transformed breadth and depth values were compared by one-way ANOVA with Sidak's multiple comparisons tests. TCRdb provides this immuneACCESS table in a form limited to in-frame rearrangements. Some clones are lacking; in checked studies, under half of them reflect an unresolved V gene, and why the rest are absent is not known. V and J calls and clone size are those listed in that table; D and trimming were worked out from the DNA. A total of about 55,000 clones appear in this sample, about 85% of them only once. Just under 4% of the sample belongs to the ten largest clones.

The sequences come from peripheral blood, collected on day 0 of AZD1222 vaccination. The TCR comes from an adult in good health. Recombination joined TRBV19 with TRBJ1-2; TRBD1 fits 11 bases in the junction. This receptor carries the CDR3 CASTRTGGSNYGYTF. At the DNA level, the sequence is TGTGCCAGTACCCGGACAGGGGGCTCTAACTATGGCTACACCTTC.